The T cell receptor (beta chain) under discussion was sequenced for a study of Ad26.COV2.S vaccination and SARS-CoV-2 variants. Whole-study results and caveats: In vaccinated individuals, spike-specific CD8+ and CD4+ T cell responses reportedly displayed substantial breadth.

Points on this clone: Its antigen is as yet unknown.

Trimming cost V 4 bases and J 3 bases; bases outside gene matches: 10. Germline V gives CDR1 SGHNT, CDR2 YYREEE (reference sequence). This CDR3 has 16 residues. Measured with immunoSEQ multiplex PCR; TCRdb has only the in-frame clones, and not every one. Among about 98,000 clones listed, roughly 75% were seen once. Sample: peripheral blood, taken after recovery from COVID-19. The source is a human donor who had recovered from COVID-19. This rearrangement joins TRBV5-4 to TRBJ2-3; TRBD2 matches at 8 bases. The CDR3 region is CASSETSGLGTDTQYF. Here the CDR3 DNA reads TGTGCCAGCAGCGAAACCTCGGGACTAGGGACAGATACGCAGTATTTT.